This T cell receptor (beta chain) was identified in a study of blood T cell repertoires in COVID-19. Assay used: immunoSEQ multiplex PCR; TCRdb lists only in-frame clones, some missing. The sample lists hundreds of thousands of clones, around 90% occurring once. The junction had 5 bases not matched to a gene; V was cut back by 5 bases and J by 7 bases. CDR3 size: 16 residues. Germline lookup yields CDR1 SGHTA and CDR2 FQGNSA. The chain employs TRBV7-2 and TRBJ2-2, with 15 nucleotides matching TRBD2. This sequence was found in a man younger than 35 with active or convalescent COVID-19. The sequenced sample was peripheral blood. CDR3 nucleotide sequence: TGTGCCAGCAGCCACCGGACTAGCGGGGGGGGCGGGGAGCTGTTTTTT. It translates to CASSHRTSGGGGELFF.